This T cell receptor (beta chain) comes out of a study of cytomegalovirus exposure and HLA in healthy donors. Study-level findings and limits: In vitro work confirmed that a few CMV-associated chains recognize CMV antigens.

Some clones are missing from TCRdb's copy, which holds only in-frame ones; the method was immunoSEQ multiplex PCR. The table shows around 140,000 clones, with about 94% occurring only once. As concerns this clone: Its specificity is unknown.

The donors were in the roughly 120-subject validation cohort; that cohort was separate from the approximately 670-subject first cohort. The CDR3 loop spans 17 amino acids. V lost 3 bases to trimming and J lost 4 bases; unmatched junction nucleotides: 12. Germline V gene lookup returns CDR1 MNHEY and CDR2 SMNVEV (reference sequence). What was sequenced was PBMCs. This clonotype originated in a man between 18 and 35 years old in good health and CMV-seropositive. The chain couples TRBV27 to TRBJ2-3; TRBD2 agrees at 8 bases. The CDR3 DNA is TGTGCCAGCAGTTTGTCCCTAACGGGAGGGTTTGCAGATACGCAGTATTTT. It is translated as CASSLSLTGGFADTQYF.